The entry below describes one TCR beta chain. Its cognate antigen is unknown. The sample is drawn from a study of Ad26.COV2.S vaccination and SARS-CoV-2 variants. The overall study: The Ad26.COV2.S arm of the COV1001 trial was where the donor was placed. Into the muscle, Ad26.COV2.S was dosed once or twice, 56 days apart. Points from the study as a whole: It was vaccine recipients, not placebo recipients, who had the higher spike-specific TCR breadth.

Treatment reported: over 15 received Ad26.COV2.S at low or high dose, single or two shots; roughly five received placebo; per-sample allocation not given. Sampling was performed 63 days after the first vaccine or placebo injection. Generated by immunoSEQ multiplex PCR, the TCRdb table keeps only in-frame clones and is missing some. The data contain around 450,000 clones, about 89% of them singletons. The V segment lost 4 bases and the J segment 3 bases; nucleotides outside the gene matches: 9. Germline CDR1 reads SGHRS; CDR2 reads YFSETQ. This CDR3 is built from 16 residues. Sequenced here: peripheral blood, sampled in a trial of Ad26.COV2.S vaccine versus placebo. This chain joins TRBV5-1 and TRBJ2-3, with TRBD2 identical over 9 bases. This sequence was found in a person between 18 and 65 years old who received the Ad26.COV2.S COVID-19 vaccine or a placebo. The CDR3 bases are TGCGCCAGCAGCCCGAGGGCTAGCGGGGCGACAGATACGCAGTATTTT. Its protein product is CASSPRASGATDTQYF.